The subject of this entry is one T cell receptor beta chain. Its antigen is currently unknown. This sample was taken from a study of T cell clonotyping in hematopoietic cell transplantation. The J segment lost 9 bases and the V segment lost 1 base, leaving 12 bases of the junction unmatched. Germline V gives CDR1 SGDLS, CDR2 YYNGEE. The CDR3 loop spans 16 amino acids. Profiling relied on immunoSEQ multiplex PCR, and the TCRdb table lists in-frame clones only, not all of them. Among under 9,500 clones, 60% to 80% were seen once, and the ten largest hold approximately 48%. Findings and caveats of the study: Pathologically expanded recipient clonotypes increased progressively from day 30 to day 180 as diversity fell.

The V gene is TRBV9, the J gene TRBJ1-1; 10 bases match TRBD1. Sequenced material: peripheral blood mononuclear cells, taken 180 days after allogeneic stem cell transplant. This clonotype originated in a female patient aged 50-60 years who had an allogeneic stem cell transplant from a related donor, so the T cells may come from the graft donor. Some clones in this sample may be carry-over from other donors' samples. Here the CDR3 reads CASSVRTGGIGEKAFF. Written as DNA, the CDR3 is TGTGCCAGCAGCGTAAGGACAGGGGGTATCGGGGAAAAAGCTTTCTTT.